These T cell receptor beta chains were read from a single sample in a study of early T cells in non-severe SARS-CoV-2 infection. TCRdb recomputed calls from the 5' RACE reads with MiXCR, one row per CDR3 protein. Here the sample spans tens of thousands of distinct CDR3 sequences, 4.1% being singletons. Source material: whole blood. The receptors stem from an adult who was a healthcare worker with PCR-confirmed SARS-CoV-2 infection or an uninfected control (not recorded which). Both conserved end residues are part of each CDR3. A D gene is named only where the DNA matches it firmly. A row's size may be missing; if present it is once, few, many or a size class.

>.|many|TRBJ2-3|TRBV29-1|13
TGCAGCGTTCGGCTGACAGTCACAGATACGCAGTATTTT
CSVRLTVTDTQYF
>TRBD1|many|TRBJ1-5|TRBV6-2/TRBV6-3|14
TGTGCCAGCAGTCGGGGACAGCTTGCTCAGCCCCAGCATTTT
CASSRGQLAQPQHF
>.|many|TRBJ1-5|TRBV19|15
TGTGCCAGTAGTATCAGCAGGGAGGGCAATCAGCCCCAGCATTTT
CASSISREGNQPQHF
>TRBD1|many|TRBJ2-5|TRBV28|17
TGTGCCAGCAGCAACAGGGGGCTCCGAGAAAAGCTTGAGACCCAGTACTTC
CASSNRGLREKLETQYF
>.|many|TRBJ2-2|TRBV24-1|16
TGTGCCACCAGTCGGGTCCCCGAGGCGGTCACCGGGGAGCTGTTTTTT
CATSRVPEAVTGELFF
>.|many|TRBJ1-1|TRBV6-2/TRBV6-3|15
TGTGCCAGCAGTTACGATAACAGGCAAAACACTGAAGCTTTCTTT
CASSYDNRQNTEAFF
>.|many|TRBJ2-3|TRBV7-8|15
TGTGCCAGCAGCTTACTTCGGACCCTTCAGGATACGCAGTATTTT
CASSLLRTLQDTQYF
>.|many|TRBJ2-2|TRBV5-8|14
TGTGCCAGCAGCGTGGGACCCAACGCCGGGGAGCTGTTTTTT
CASSVGPNAGELFF
>.|many|TRBJ1-1|TRBV25-1|12
TGTGCCAGCAGTGAATGGAACACTGAAGCTTTCTTT
CASSEWNTEAFF
>.|many|TRBJ1-2|TRBV7-2|13
TGTGCCAGCAGCCGTACAGCTAACTATGGCTACACCTTC
CASSRTANYGYTF
>TRBD2|few|TRBJ2-1|TRBV11-3|15
TGTGCCAGCAGCTTAAGAGCGGGAGTAGCGCATGAGCAGTTCTTC
CASSLRAGVAHEQFF
>.|many|TRBJ2-1|TRBV6-2/TRBV6-3|16
TGTGCCAGCAGTTATCCCGTCTTTAGCTCCTACAATGAGCAGTTCTTC
CASSYPVFSSYNEQFF
>.|few|TRBJ2-4|TRBV3-1|17
TGTGCCAGCAGCCAAAGATTCGGGGGCTATTCCAAAAACATTCAGTACTTC
CASSQRFGGYSKNIQYF
>.|many|TRBJ1-5|TRBV27|17
TGTGCCAGCAGTTTACCATCAACAGGAGATAGCAATCAGCCCCAGCATTTT
CASSLPSTGDSNQPQHF
>.|.|TRBJ2-3|TRBV15|15
TGTGCCACCAGCAGAGATCCGGGTTGGACAGATACGCAGTATTTT
CATSRDPGWTDTQYF
>.|many|TRBJ2-1|TRBV15|13
TGTGCCACCAGCCGGCTGCAAGGGTCCGAGCAGTTCTTC
CATSRLQGSEQFF
>.|many|TRBJ2-1|TRBV28|14
TGTGCCAGCAGTCCCCAGAGGGAGAAGAATGAGCAGTTCTTC
CASSPQREKNEQFF
>.|many|TRBJ2-7|TRBV19|14
TGTGCCAGTAGTATACAGGGGAAAATCTACGAGCAGTACTTC
CASSIQGKIYEQYF
>.|many|TRBJ1-2|TRBV28|13
TGTGCCAGCACCCAGGGACATCTTGTTGGCTACACCTTC
CASTQGHLVGYTF
>.|many|TRBJ1-2|TRBV9|13
TGTGCCAGCAGCGTAGTTGGGCTAGATGGCTACACCTTC
CASSVVGLDGYTF
>TRBD1|few|TRBJ2-3|TRBV28|15
TGTGCCAGCAGTACCCCAGGACAGGGACGGGATACGCAGTATTTT
CASSTPGQGRDTQYF
>TRBD1|many|TRBJ1-2|TRBV6-1|14
TGTGCCAGCAGTAAAACTCGACAGGGTGGCGGCTACACCTTC
CASSKTRQGGGYTF
>TRBD1|many|TRBJ2-3|TRBV7-2|16
TGTGCCAGCAGCTTAGCTGGGACAGGGAGGGCAGATACGCAGTATTTT
CASSLAGTGRADTQYF
>.|.|TRBJ1-1|TRBV6-5|13
TGTGCCAGCAGGCGCGGGACGTTCTCTGAAGCTTTCTTT
CASRRGTFSEAFF
>.|many|TRBJ2-2|TRBV18|16
TGTGCCAGCTCCCAGCGTGAAGGGTCGAACACCGGGGAGCTGTTTTTT
CASSQREGSNTGELFF
>TRBD1|many|TRBJ2-3|TRBV3-1|15
TGTGCCAGCAGCCACCGAGGACAGGGTCAAGATACGCAGTATTTT
CASSHRGQGQDTQYF
>.|many|TRBJ1-1|TRBV24-1|12
TGTGCCACCAGTGAGGCAGGAGATGAAGCTTTCTTT
CATSEAGDEAFF
>.|many|TRBJ1-2|TRBV7-9|16
TGTGCCAGCAGCGGGACTTGGCAGGGGTATAACTATGGCTACACCTTC
CASSGTWQGYNYGYTF
>.|many|TRBJ2-2|TRBV7-2|13
TGTGCCAGCAGCTTAAGCAGAACCGGGGAGCTGTTTTTT
CASSLSRTGELFF
>TRBD1|many|TRBJ1-2|TRBV7-3|15
TGTGCCAGCAGCCCAGGACAGGGGAACAACTATGGCTACACCTTC
CASSPGQGNNYGYTF
>.|many|TRBJ2-1|TRBV7-2|16
TGTGCCAGCAGCCCCCTTGATACGGGGGCACTGAATGAGCAGTTCTTC
CASSPLDTGALNEQFF
>TRBD1|many|TRBJ1-2|TRBV12-3/TRBV12-4|14
TGTGCCAGCAGTTCTGTCAGGGGGCCAAATGGCTACACCTTC
CASSSVRGPNGYTF
>.|many|TRBJ1-1|TRBV6-6|13
TGTGCCAGCAGTTACTCAGGTGCCACTGAAGCTTTCTTT
CASSYSGATEAFF
>TRBD1|medium-sized|TRBJ2-7|TRBV29-1|14
TGCAGCGTTGAAGGGGGACAGGGGCCCAGCGAGCAGTACTTC
CSVEGGQGPSEQYF
>.|many|TRBJ2-3|TRBV5-1|14
TGCGCCAGCTCAAGACAGCTCGGGACAGATACGCAGTATTTT
CASSRQLGTDTQYF
>.|many|TRBJ2-7|TRBV28|15
TGTGCCAGCAGTTTTACTGGTAAAAGGGCCACCGAGCAGTACTTC
CASSFTGKRATEQYF
>.|many|TRBJ1-1|TRBV12-3/TRBV12-4|12
TGTGCCAGCAGTTTCGCAGGGACTGAAGCTTTCTTT
CASSFAGTEAFF
>.|many|TRBJ2-3|TRBV7-2|13
TGTGCCAGCAGCTATAGGAGGACAGATACGCAGTATTTT
CASSYRRTDTQYF
>.|many|TRBJ2-1|TRBV29-1|16
TGCAGCGTTGAAGGTCTAGGACAGCACTCCTACAATGAGCAGTTCTTC
CSVEGLGQHSYNEQFF
>TRBD1|many|TRBJ2-5|TRBV12-5|15
TGTGCTAGTGGGCGACAGGGCGTAAGCCAAGAGACCCAGTACTTC
CASGRQGVSQETQYF
>TRBD2|many|TRBJ2-7|TRBV7-9|15
TGTGCCAGCAGCTTAGACCCAGCGGGGTATGGCGAGCAGTACTTC
CASSLDPAGYGEQYF
>.|many|TRBJ2-2|TRBV11-2|16
TGTGCCAGCAGCTTAGACGGTGCAGGATTAGCCGGGGAGCTGTTTTTT
CASSLDGAGLAGELFF
>.|many|TRBJ2-1|TRBV7-2|15
TGTGCCAGCAGCTCCAGAACTGTGGACTACAATGAGCAGTTCTTC
CASSSRTVDYNEQFF
>TRBD2|many|TRBJ2-1|TRBV11-2|16
TGTGCCAGCAGCACTAGCGGGAGGGCCTTCTACAATGAGCAGTTCTTC
CASSTSGRAFYNEQFF
>.|.|TRBJ2-3|TRBV7-9|13
TGTGCCAGCAGCCCCCTAGGAACAGATACGCAGTATTTT
CASSPLGTDTQYF
>TRBD1|few|TRBJ2-1|TRBV2|15
TGTGCCAGCAGTCGGGCAGGGGGTGGTTACAATGAGCAGTTCTTC
CASSRAGGGYNEQFF
>.|many|TRBJ2-6|TRBV12-3/TRBV12-4|15
TGTGCCAGCATGACCTGGGGCTCTGGGGCCAACGTCCTGACTTTC
CASMTWGSGANVLTF
>TRBD2|.|TRBJ2-7|TRBV5-1|17
TGCGCCAGCAGCTTGATCCCGACTAGCGGGACTTCCTACGAGCAGTACTTC
CASSLIPTSGTSYEQYF
>TRBD2|many|TRBJ2-1|TRBV18|15
TGTGCCAGCTCACCCCCGGGGGGGGCCTACAATGAGCAGTTCTTC
CASSPPGGAYNEQFF
>.|many|TRBJ2-3|TRBV6-1|12
TGTGCCAGCAGTGAAAACGGCCTTACGCAGTATTTT
CASSENGLTQYF
>TRBD2|many|TRBJ2-1|TRBV15|15
TGTGCCACCAGCGGCGGGACTACCTGGGGGAATGAGCAGTTCTTC
CATSGGTTWGNEQFF
>TRBD2|many|TRBJ2-1|TRBV5-5|14
TGTGCCAGCAGTTCCGGGACTAGGCTGTATGAGCAGTTCTTC
CASSSGTRLYEQFF
>.|many|TRBJ2-2|TRBV7-9|16
TGTGCCAGCAGCTTAGTCATCCCCCAGGGCACCGGGGAGCTGTTTTTT
CASSLVIPQGTGELFF
>TRBD1|many|TRBJ1-4|TRBV23-1|16
TGCGCCAGCAGTCTCCACAGGGGGCAGCCTAATGAAAAACTGTTTTTT
CASSLHRGQPNEKLFF
>TRBD1|many|TRBJ2-5|TRBV6-6|16
TGTGCCAGCAGTTACTCGGGGACAGGGGAAGGAGAGACCCAGTACTTC
CASSYSGTGEGETQYF
>.|few|TRBJ1-3|TRBV14|13
TGTGCCAGCAGCCAAGTAGGGGAAAACACCATATATTTT
CASSQVGENTIYF
>TRBD1|many|TRBJ2-5|TRBV29-1|13
TGCAGCGTTGAAGGGGACAGACAAGAGACCCAGTACTTC
CSVEGDRQETQYF